The clone carrying this TCR beta chain was recorded only once. Its antigen is not identified. CDR3 length: 17 residues. V shed 3 bases and J 2 bases; nucleotides not matched to a gene: 5. Per germline, CDR1 KGHSH and CDR2 LQKENI. This entry comes from a study of T cell responses to AZD1222 COVID-19 vaccine. General observations from the study: CD4 TCRs covered the whole spike, strongest at regions 160-218 and 743-854. The breadth and depth of Spike-specific TCRs increased once two AZD1222 doses had been given.

Clones were read by immunoSEQ multiplex PCR, and TCRdb kept only the in-frame ones, dropping some. This sample has under 150,000 clones, with 88% found just once. The chain recombines TRBV18 with TRBJ1-5, with 12 bases fitting TRBD1. The sample consisted of peripheral blood, taken on day 0 of AZD1222 vaccination. The sequence derives from an adult in good health. CDR3 in DNA: TGTGCCAGCTCACCTACCGGGACAGGGGGCGGCAATCAGCCCCAGCATTTT. Encoded protein: CASSPTGTGGGNQPQHF.